These 2 T cell receptor beta chains originate from one sample sequenced in a study of cytomegalovirus exposure and HLA in healthy donors (dated 2017 in TCRdb). Library preparation used the immunoSEQ multiplex PCR assay. A mixture of 60 forward primers for TCR Vbeta segments and 13 reverse primers for TCR Jbeta segments was used in the multiplex PCR. TCRdb re-hosts the immuneACCESS table, in-frame sequences only. Its copies lack some clones; in the studies checked, an unresolved V gene accounts for under half of them, and the cause for the rest is not known. The table for this sample shows over 75,000 clones. 5.5% of the sample goes to the ten largest clones. Input material: PBMCs. These receptors were obtained from a girl aged 10 to 17 in good health and CMV-seropositive.

The chain has TRBV18 and TRBJ1-1; D call uncertain. Germline CDR1 is KGHSH and CDR2 is LQKENI. With 1 base removed from V and 5 bases from J, the gap between germline ends came to 8 bases. This CDR3 spans 13 amino acids. CDR3 residues: CASSPLGSTEAFF. The CDR3 bases are TGTGCCAGCTCACCACTTGGCAGTACTGAAGCTTTCTTT.

This sequence joins TRBV4-1 and TRBJ1-2; no definite D call. The CDR3 sequence is 17 residues long. The germline gives CDR1 MGHRA, CDR2 YSYEKL. The V end lost 0 bases, the J end lost 2 bases, and 16 bases lay between the germline ends. In DNA form, the CDR3 reads TGCGCCAGCAGCCAAGATCGAACAGCTTTTTCGAACTATGGCTACACCTTC. Residues: CASSQDRTAFSNYGYTF.